This TCR beta chain originates from a study of T cells after posttransplantation cyclophosphamide. V lost 0 bases to trimming and J lost 1 base; unmatched junction nucleotides: 22. The CDR3 has 22 amino acids. In germline, CDR1 is MGHRA, CDR2 YSYEKL. Study results and caveats: Tissue-infiltrating T cells from skin or gut overlapped little with blood T cells. Recipient CMV seropositivity and CMV reactivation strongly tracked TRB clonality. Later post-transplant blood repertoires were often dominated by donor CD8+ memory clones.

In regard to this clone: As yet, its antigen is unknown.

The related graft donor's blood sample was taken on the day of bone marrow donation. Profiling relied on immunoSEQ multiplex PCR, and the TCRdb table lists in-frame clones only, not all of them. The sample carries roughly 18,000 clones, 70% to 90% recorded once. V and J are TRBV4-1 and TRBJ1-1; 8 bases are a match to TRBD1. What was sequenced was memory CD4+ T cells sorted from blood. The origin of this receptor is a young man in good health and a related stem cell transplant donor. This CDR3 is CASSQDGAPRAGGIGGNTEAFF. The DNA for the CDR3 is TGCGCCAGCAGCCAAGATGGGGCCCCCAGGGCAGGGGGCATCGGGGGGAACACTGAAGCTTTCTTT.